Presented here are 5 T cell receptor beta chains from one specimen sequenced in a study of blood T cell repertoires in COVID-19. The data were produced by immunoSEQ multiplex PCR, yet TCRdb's version contains in-frame clones alone and is incomplete. The data hold under 200,000 clones, with 84% observed a single time. Sequenced sample: peripheral blood. The receptor set was obtained from a man aged 30 to 39 with active or convalescent COVID-19.

The count of this clone is one. The chain links TRBV12-3 or TRBV12-4 to TRBJ2-7, with D perhaps TRBD1 (5 bases). The length of the CDR3 is 12 residues. The V end lost 6 bases, the J end lost 6 bases, and 12 bases lay between the germline ends. In DNA form, the CDR3 reads TGTGCCAGCAGCTACGACAGAGGCGAGCAGTACTTC. This gives the protein CASSYDRGEQYF.

V is TRBV7-6 and J is TRBJ2-7, with 9 bases aligning to TRBD1. The CDR3 consists of 16 residues. Unmatched junction bases numbered 10, after V lost 5 bases and J lost 2 bases. CDR1 is SGHVS, CDR2 FNYEAQ, per germline. CDR3 DNA: TGTGCCAGCAGCCCCAGGTGGGGACAGGGACCCTACGAGCAGTACTTC. Translating gives CASSPRWGQGPYEQYF.

The genes are TRBV4-3 and TRBJ2-3; D unclear. The germline V and J ends were trimmed by 0 bases and 5 bases, with 6 bases remaining between them. CDR3 size: 13 residues. Germline V gives CDR1 LGHNA, CDR2 YSLEER. CDR3: CASSQEFGDTQYF. The CDR3 region has the DNA TGCGCCAGCAGCCAAGAGTTCGGAGATACGCAGTATTTT.

The chain joins TRBV30 to TRBJ1-2, with a possible D match to TRBD1 (5 bases). In germline, CDR1 is GTSNPN, CDR2 SVGIG (reference sequence). This CDR3 is built from 11 residues. CDR3 DNA: TGTTGTCGGGGGGGAAGCTATGGCTACACCTTC. This codes for CCRGGSYGYTF.

This chain connects TRBV19 to TRBJ1-2; TRBD1 aligns across 11 bases. The J segment lost 8 bases and the V segment lost 5 bases, leaving 10 bases of the junction unmatched. Germline CDR1 and CDR2: LNHDA and SQIVND (reference sequence). This CDR3 contains 15 residues. CDR3 in DNA: TGTGCCAGTAGTCGGGACAGGGGGATTGGCTTCGGCTACACCTTC. Encoded protein: CASSRDRGIGFGYTF.